This TCR beta chain is from a study of OX40 agonist ivuxolimab in advanced cancers. Enrollment shut out patients with autoimmune disease history or systemic immunosuppression. Generated by immunoSEQ multiplex PCR, the TCRdb table keeps only in-frame clones and is missing some. Of tens of thousands of clones in the sample, about 87% were seen once. The study's findings and limits: By week 6 at 0.1 to 3.0 mg/kg, blood CD4+ and CD8+ T cells had expanded clonally.

Note on this clone: The antigen is undetermined.

This TCR was sampled from an adult with an advanced solid tumor such as melanoma, head and neck, liver or kidney cancer. The source was CD4+ or CD8+ T cells sorted from blood, collected in a trial of the OX40 agonist ivuxolimab.

Here the CDR3 DNA reads TGTGCCAGCAGCAACCCTCCGGGACTAGCGGGAGGGCCAACAGATACGCAGTATTTT. The encoded protein is CASSNPPGLAGGPTDTQYF. The chain joins TRBV21-1 to TRBJ2-3; the table's D call of TRBD2 was not tested on the DNA. TRBV21-1 represents a pseudogene. The CDR3 is 19 residues long.